This T cell receptor (beta chain) was profiled in a study of blood T cell repertoires in COVID-19. TCRdb keeps only in-frame clones here, not all; method: immunoSEQ multiplex PCR. The sample holds under 75,000 clones, over 75% seen once. CDR3 size: 16 residues. Germline CDR1 reads MDHEN; CDR2 reads SYDVKM. With 2 bases clipped from V and 5 bases from J, the junction kept 11 bases outside the gene matches. This chain connects TRBV28 to TRBJ1-2, with 7 bases fitting TRBD1. The TCR originated in a young woman with acute or convalescent COVID-19. The sample comprised peripheral blood. As DNA, the CDR3 is TGTGCCAGCAGTTTAGTGGGGACAGCCCGTCGATATGGCTACACCTTC. Its translation: CASSLVGTARRYGYTF.